These 6 T cell receptor beta chains were sequenced from one sample in a study of graft-versus-host responses after intestinal transplantation. The antigens for these receptors are not known. Data came from immunoSEQ multiplex PCR; TCRdb stores just in-frame clones and leaves some out. The table records 95,000 to 110,000 clones, approximately 86% of them present only once. The sequences come from unstimulated CD4+ T cells sorted from spleen or lymph node cells, collected before transplant. The source of these receptors is a human donor who was the organ donor for an intestinal transplant.

This clone has only one observation. J is TRBJ2-5 and V is TRBV20-1; no clear D gene. V lost 0 bases and J 2 bases, leaving 1 base between the germline ends. Germline-derived CDR1 and CDR2 are DFQATT and SNEGSKA (reference sequence). The CDR3 loop spans 11 amino acids. The CDR3 sequence: CSAREQETQYF. CDR3 in DNA: TGCAGTGCTAGAGAGCAAGAGACCCAGTACTTC.

This clone was detected only once. V gene TRBV11-2 combines with J gene TRBJ2-7; TRBD2 agrees at 11 bases. Germline lookup yields CDR1 SGHAT and CDR2 FQNNGV. The CDR3 consists of 17 residues. The V segment lost 5 bases and the J segment 2 bases; nucleotides outside the gene matches: 11. CDR3 in DNA: TGTGCCAGCAGCAAATCTGGGACTAGCGGATCCCCCTACGAGCAGTACTTC. It encodes CASSKSGTSGSPYEQYF.

The V and J genes are TRBV6-1 and TRBJ1-6; TRBD1 aligns across 9 bases. The CDR3 has 14 amino acids. Per germline, CDR1 MNHNS and CDR2 SASEGT. Trimming removed 6 bases from V and 7 bases from J; junction bases left unmatched: 4. The CDR3 DNA follows: TGTGCCAGCAGCCGTGACAGGGGGAATTCACCCCTCCACTTT. This translates into CASSRDRGNSPLHF.

The chain couples TRBV5-1 to TRBJ1-2; no reliable D call. CDR1 and CDR2 (germline): SGHRS, YFSETQ. V was shortened by 4 bases and J by 6 bases, with 10 bases between the two germline ends. This CDR3 comprises 12 residues. The CDR3 nucleotides are TGCGCCAGCAGCCTCCCCGGGGATGGCTACACCTTC. Encoded protein: CASSLPGDGYTF.

The chain has TRBV11-3 and TRBJ2-3; TRBD2 matches 12 bases. After removal of 3 bases from V and 5 bases from J, the junction contained 3 bases not matched to a gene. Looked up from germline, CDR1 is SGHNT and CDR2 is YENEEA. This CDR3 comprises 15 residues. CDR3 DNA: TGTGCCAGCAGCTTTCTAGCGGGGGGGAAAGATACGCAGTATTTT. Translation: CASSFLAGGKDTQYF.

The V gene is TRBV7-9, the J gene TRBJ2-3, with D possibly TRBD1 on 6 matching bases. The CDR3 runs 19 residues. Germline V gene data show CDR1 as SEHNR and CDR2 as FQNEAQ (reference sequence). The V end was cut by 2 bases, the J end by 5 bases, with 26 bases between. CDR3 sequence (DNA): TGTGCCAGCAGCTTACATAATAGTAGGCTTGGGGGCGGCGGAGATACGCAGTATTTT. Its protein product is CASSLHNSRLGGGGDTQYF.